The 16 T cell receptor beta chains in this list originate from one sample, sequenced in a study of technical replicates of blood from four donors. Clones were sequenced by immunoSEQ multiplex PCR, and TCRdb holds only the in-frame ones, with some missing. The profile shows 65,000 to 85,000 clones, 90% to 97% of them singletons. Material: T cells isolated from PBMCs. The receptors were sampled from a human donor in good health.

This rearrangement joins TRBV28 to TRBJ2-1; 10 bases are shared with TRBD1. V lost 5 bases, J lost 6 bases, and 7 bases stayed unmatched. Per the germline V gene, CDR1 is MDHEN and CDR2 is SYDVKM. The CDR3 spans 15 residues. The CDR3: CASSPTGQGFNEQFF. The CDR3 DNA is TGTGCCAGCAGTCCCACGGGACAGGGGTTCAATGAGCAGTTCTTC.

This clone was recorded only once. The V gene is TRBV9, the J gene TRBJ2-7; D is possibly TRBD2 (7 bases). Germline loops: CDR1 SGDLS, CDR2 YYNGEE. There are 14 residues in the CDR3. The V end lost 5 bases, the J end lost 7 bases, and 19 bases lay between the germline ends. The CDR3 region has the DNA TGTGCCAGCAGTGGGGGGGACAAGTCCGCAGAGCAGTACTTC. It codes for CASSGGDKSAEQYF. Filled out from reference TRBV9 and TRBJ2-7, the complete variable domain reads DSGVTQTPKHLITATGQRVTLRCSPRSGDLSVYWYQQSLDQGLQFLIQYYNGEERAKGNILERFSAQQFPDLHSELNLSSLELGDSALYFCASSGGDKSAEQYFGPGTRLTVT.

The chain uses TRBV7-9 and TRBJ2-7; 15 bases are a match to TRBD2. Germline V gene sequence: CDR1 SEHNR, CDR2 FQNEAQ (reference sequence). Trimming at V came to 5 bases and at J to 4 bases, leaving 3 bases not matched to a gene. The CDR3 contains 15 residues. This chain's CDR3 is CASSLGLAGGYEQYF. CDR3 DNA sequence: TGTGCCAGCAGCCTCGGACTAGCGGGAGGGTACGAGCAGTACTTC. Variable domain in full (rest from reference TRBV7-9 and TRBJ2-7): DTGVSQNPRHKITKRGQNVTFRCDPISEHNRLYWYRQTLGQGPEFLTYFQNEAQLEKSRLLSDRFSAERPKGSFSTLEIQRTEQGDSAMYLCASSLGLAGGYEQYFGPGTRLTVT.

The chain uses TRBV9 and TRBJ1-3; 7 positions agree with TRBD1. Germline CDR1 and CDR2: SGDLS and YYNGEE. Germline trimming cut 0 bases from V and 7 bases from J; bases unmatched to any gene: 10. This CDR3 comprises 16 residues. The CDR3 spells CASSVAPTGIENTIYF. The CDR3 DNA reads as TGTGCCAGCAGCGTAGCTCCGACAGGGATTGAGAACACCATATATTTT. The full variable domain, rest sourced from reference TRBV9 and TRBJ1-3, is DSGVTQTPKHLITATGQRVTLRCSPRSGDLSVYWYQQSLDQGLQFLIQYYNGEERAKGNILERFSAQQFPDLHSELNLSSLELGDSALYFCASSVAPTGIENTIYFGEGSWLTVV.

CDR3 DNA: TGTGCCAGCAGTCGAGGTGGCAGCTCCTACAATGAGCAGTTCTTC. Translation gives CASSRGGSSYNEQFF. The rearrangement joins TRBV28 to TRBJ2-1, with unresolved D. The CDR3 runs to 15 residues. V lost 5 bases to trimming and J lost 0 bases, with 11 bases between them. Germline lookup yields CDR1 MDHEN and CDR2 SYDVKM.

V gene TRBV7-8 combines with J gene TRBJ2-7; D remains ambiguous. The CDR3 is made up of 14 amino acids. Per germline, CDR1 SGHVS and CDR2 FQNEAQ. V lost 1 base, J lost 1 base, and 8 bases lay in between. This CDR3 is CASSLVVPSYEQYF. CDR3 sequence (DNA): TGTGCCAGCAGCTTAGTAGTACCATCCTACGAGCAGTACTTC.

The chain links TRBV9 to TRBJ2-1; 8 positions match TRBD2. The CDR3 covers 13 residues. Germline CDR1 reads SGDLS; CDR2 reads YYNGEE. V dropped 6 bases and J dropped 8; count of bases not matched to a gene: 7. CDR3 DNA sequence: TGTGCCAGCACACGCGGGGGGAAGGATGAGCAGTTCTTC. The encoded protein is CASTRGGKDEQFF.

This clone was picked up one time. DNA of the CDR3: TGTGCCAGCAGCTTAGCTCGGTCGGGAAACACCATATATTTT. Its translation: CASSLARSGNTIYF. The genes are TRBV11-3 and TRBJ1-3; the D is unclear. The V gene lost 1 base and the J gene lost 4 bases, with 8 bases spanning the gap. This CDR3 spans 14 amino acids. From germline, CDR1 is SGHNT and CDR2 YENEEA.

The chain joins TRBV5-1 to TRBJ1-2; D call uncertain. This CDR3 is built from 15 residues. V lost 0 bases and J 5 bases, leaving 14 bases between the germline ends. Germline V gene sequence: CDR1 SGHRS, CDR2 YFSETQ. Here the CDR3 reads CASSLVMMEPYGYTF. The CDR3 DNA is TGCGCCAGCAGCTTGGTAATGATGGAGCCATATGGCTACACCTTC.

V is TRBV4-2 and J is TRBJ2-7; TRBD2 agrees at 9 bases. The CDR3 contains 17 residues. Germline assignment: CDR1 LGHNA and CDR2 YNFKEQ. The ends lost 4 bases at V and 2 bases at J; junction bases unmatched: 12. In DNA form, the CDR3 reads TGTGCCAGCAGCCCATATCCGGGACTAGCCACAACCTACGAGCAGTACTTC. Translated: CASSPYPGLATTYEQYF.

This clone has just one count. This chain links TRBV7-6 with TRBJ2-7, with D unclear. Germline CDR1 reads SGHVS; CDR2 reads FNYEAQ. This CDR3 has 13 amino acids. V was clipped by 1 base and J by 3 bases, with 7 bases between them. CDR3 DNA: TGTGCCAGCAGCTTAGAAAGAGACTACGAGCAGTACTTC. This sequence encodes CASSLERDYEQYF.

The V and J genes are TRBV28 and TRBJ1-2; D might be TRBD1 (6 bases). The length of the CDR3 is 14 residues. Germline V gene sequence: CDR1 MDHEN, CDR2 SYDVKM. Trimming removed 11 bases from V and 2 bases from J, with 18 bases in between. The CDR3 spells CAARPGGANYGYTF. Here the CDR3 DNA reads TGTGCCGCCAGGCCCGGGGGGGCGAACTATGGCTACACCTTC.

This chain's CDR3 is CASSSFRGSDTYEQYF. CDR3 DNA sequence: TGTGCCAGCAGCTCCTTTCGGGGGAGTGACACCTACGAGCAGTACTTC. The chain couples TRBV7-9 to TRBJ2-7, with D possibly matching TRBD2 (6 bases). The germline gives CDR1 SEHNR, CDR2 FQNEAQ (reference sequence). There are 16 residues in the CDR3. V gave up 4 bases and J gave up 2 bases, with 18 bases separating them. Variable domain in full (rest from reference TRBV7-9 and TRBJ2-7): DTGVSQNPRHKITKRGQNVTFRCDPISEHNRLYWYRQTLGQGPEFLTYFQNEAQLEKSRLLSDRFSAERPKGSFSTLEIQRTEQGDSAMYLCASSSFRGSDTYEQYFGPGTRLTVT.

The table lists this clone with a count of one. This chain uses TRBV9 with TRBJ1-6; D may be TRBD1 (6 bases). The CDR3 totals 15 residues. Germline loops: CDR1 SGDLS, CDR2 YYNGEE. V was clipped by 3 bases and J by 6 bases, with 13 bases between them. In nucleotides, the CDR3 is TGTGCCAGCAGCGAGCGGGGGGGCCCTAATTCACCCCTCCACTTT. Protein product: CASSERGGPNSPLHF.

The gene calls are TRBV2 and TRBJ1-2; 8 bases align to TRBD1. The CDR3 is made up of 12 amino acids. V trimming: 6 bases; J trimming: 8 bases; junction bases outside the gene matches: 5. Germline V gene sequence: CDR1 SNHLY, CDR2 FYNNEI. The CDR3 sequence: CASRGQGRGYTF. In DNA, the CDR3 is TGTGCCAGCAGAGGACAGGGTCGGGGCTACACCTTC. Complete variable domain (other parts from reference TRBV2 and TRBJ1-2): EPEVTQTPSHQVTQMGQEVILRCVPISNHLYFYWYRQILGQKVEFLVSFYNNEISEKSEIFDDQFSVERPDGSNFTLKIRSTKLEDSAMYFCASRGQGRGYTFGSGTRLTVV.

Here the CDR3 DNA reads TGCGCCAGCAGCCAAAATGTGCTGAGAGGGTGGAATCAGCCCCAGCATTTT. It yields the protein CASSQNVLRGWNQPQHF. The chain combines TRBV4-1 with TRBJ1-5; D gene unclear. This CDR3 contains 17 residues. V shed 2 bases and J shed 4 bases, with 18 bases lying between them. Germline loops: CDR1 MGHRA, CDR2 YSYEKL.